One sample yielded the 8 T cell receptor beta chains listed below, sequenced in a study of CD8+CD57+ T cells in acquired aplastic anemia. CDR3 and TCR beta VDJ profiling relied on a genomic DNA template. Each CDR3 protein gets one entry after TCRdb re-called the reads with MiXCR. This table holds approximately 200,000 distinct CDR3 sequences, approximately 50% found once. Sequenced sample: sorted CD4+, CD8+, or CD8+CD57+ T cells (not recorded which) from PBMCs. Receptors were obtained from a human donor in good health, serving as a control.

This clonotype has at least ten counts. V gene TRBV15 combines with J gene TRBJ2-5; D perhaps matches TRBD1 (6 bases). Germline CDR1 LNHNV, CDR2 YYDKDF (reference sequence). The V end was cut by 0 bases, the J end by 9 bases, with 20 bases between. The CDR3 is 16 residues long. This CDR3 is CATSRDQGPELNPQYF. The CDR3, as DNA: TGTGCCACCAGCAGAGACCAGGGGCCGGAACTTAATCCCCAGTACTTC.

The chain combines TRBV7-9 with TRBJ2-7, with 8 bases aligning to TRBD2. The V gene's germline CDR1 is SEHNR and CDR2 FQNEAQ (reference sequence). The length of the CDR3 is 15 residues. V lost 3 bases, J lost 4 bases, and 8 bases stayed unmatched. The CDR3 reads CASSFGGGPGYEQYF. The CDR3 region has the DNA TGTGCCAGCAGCTTCGGCGGGGGGCCGGGGTACGAGCAGTACTTC.

This chain joins TRBV9 and TRBJ1-1; D not certain. The CDR3 consists of 12 residues. V dropped 3 bases and J dropped 2 bases, with 5 bases sitting between them. From germline, CDR1 is SGDLS and CDR2 YYNGEE. CDR3 DNA: TGTGCCAGCAGCGGTCCAAACACTGAAGCTTTCTTT. This codes for CASSGPNTEAFF.

This clonotype showed up just a few times. The chain uses TRBV5-1 and TRBJ2-7; D remains ambiguous. V lost 2 bases and J 4 bases, leaving 7 bases between the germline ends. The CDR3 length is 12 residues. Germline CDR1 reads SGHRS; CDR2 reads YFSETQ. The CDR3 coding sequence is TGCGCCAGCAGCTTACCGACTTACGAGCAGTACTTC. Residues: CASSLPTYEQYF. The full variable domain, its missing parts supplied by reference TRBV5-1 and TRBJ2-7, is KAGVTQTPRYLIKTRGQQVTLSCSPISGHRSVSWYQQTPGQGLQFLFEYFSETQRNKGNFPGRFSGRQFSNSRSEMNVSTLELGDSALYLCASSLPTYEQYFGPGTRLTVT.

The rearrangement links TRBV7-9 to TRBJ2-2; 10 nucleotides line up with TRBD1. This CDR3 has 16 residues. J was trimmed by 6 bases and V by 1 base; bases with no gene match: 5. CDR1 is SEHNR and CDR2 is FQNEAQ in the germline V gene (reference sequence). The CDR3 protein is CASSLGPTGGSGELFF. CDR3 DNA sequence: TGTGCCAGCAGCTTAGGGCCGACAGGGGGCTCCGGGGAGCTGTTTTTT. The full variable domain, in which reference TRBV7-9 and TRBJ2-2 provide the parts outside the CDR3, is DTGVSQNPRHKITKRGQNVTFRCDPISEHNRLYWYRQTLGQGPEFLTYFQNEAQLEKSRLLSDRFSAERPKGSFSTLEIQRTEQGDSAMYLCASSLGPTGGSGELFFGEGSRLTVL.

This clonotype was seen ten or more times. The V gene is TRBV7-3, the J gene TRBJ2-2; 9 bases fit TRBD1. The length of the CDR3 is 16 residues. V shed 5 bases, J shed 0 bases, and the junction held 4 bases outside the gene matches. Germline V gene lookup returns CDR1 SGHTA and CDR2 FQGTGA. The DNA of the CDR3 is TGTGCCAGCAGCGAAACAGGGGGCGCGAACACCGGGGAGCTGTTTTTT. It specifies CASSETGGANTGELFF.

As to this clonotype: Being one base from a much bigger clone, this may be a read error. This chain uses TRBV6-6 with TRBJ1-4; D unresolved. CDR1 MNHNY and CDR2 SVGAGI come from the germline V gene (reference sequence). V lost 6 bases and J lost 7, with 6 bases in between. The CDR3 has 11 amino acids. The DNA for the CDR3 is TGTGCCAGCAGGGGTAGTGAAAAACTGTTTTTT. This codes for CASRGSEKLFF.

This chain joins TRBV7-6 and TRBJ1-4; a possible D gene is TRBD1 (6 bases). CDR1 is SGHVS, CDR2 FNYEAQ, per germline. V lost 8 bases, J lost 5 bases, and 18 bases lay in between. There are 15 residues in the CDR3. This chain's CDR3 is CASSLGTRKNEKLFF. The CDR3 DNA sequence: TGTGCCAGCTCACTCGGGACAAGGAAAAATGAAAAACTGTTTTTT.